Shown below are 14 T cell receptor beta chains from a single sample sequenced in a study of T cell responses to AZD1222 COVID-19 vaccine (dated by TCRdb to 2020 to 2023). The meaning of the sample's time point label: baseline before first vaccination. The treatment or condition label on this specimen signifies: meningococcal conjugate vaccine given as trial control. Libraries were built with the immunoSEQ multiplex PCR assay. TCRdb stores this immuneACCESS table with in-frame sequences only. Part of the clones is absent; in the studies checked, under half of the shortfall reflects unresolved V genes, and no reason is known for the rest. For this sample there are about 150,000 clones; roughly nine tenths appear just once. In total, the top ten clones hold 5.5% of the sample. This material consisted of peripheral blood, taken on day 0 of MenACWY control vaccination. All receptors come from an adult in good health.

Written as DNA, the CDR3 is TGCGCCAGCAGCTCCACGCAGGGGGGGGTTAATGGCTACACCTTC. Translation: CASSSTQGGVNGYTF. V is TRBV5-1 and J is TRBJ1-2, with TRBD1 matching 7 bases. V lost 3 bases and J lost 6; bases outside the gene matches: 11. Germline V CDR1 and CDR2: SGHRS, YFSETQ. The CDR3 is made up of 15 amino acids.

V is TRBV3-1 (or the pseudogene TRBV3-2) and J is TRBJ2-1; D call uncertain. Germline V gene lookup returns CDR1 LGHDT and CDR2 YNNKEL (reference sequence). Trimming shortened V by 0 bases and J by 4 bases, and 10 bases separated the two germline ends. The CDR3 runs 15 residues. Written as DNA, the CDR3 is TGTGCCAGCAGCCAAGATTTTGCCCTGTACAATGAGCAGTTCTTC. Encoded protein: CASSQDFALYNEQFF.

Here the CDR3 reads CASRVTGTSQETQYF. The DNA of the CDR3 is TGTGCCAGCAGAGTAACAGGGACTAGCCAAGAGACCCAGTACTTC. The genes are TRBV6-5 and TRBJ2-5; 8 bases are shared with TRBD2. The CDR3 is 15 amino acids. The ends lost 6 bases at V and 1 base at J; junction bases unmatched: 7. Germline V lookup: CDR1 MNHEY, CDR2 SVGAGI.

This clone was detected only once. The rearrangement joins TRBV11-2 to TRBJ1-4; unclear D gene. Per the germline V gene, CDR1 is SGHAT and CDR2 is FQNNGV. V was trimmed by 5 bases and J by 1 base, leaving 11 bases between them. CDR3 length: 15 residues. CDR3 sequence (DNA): TGTGCCAGCAGCCAAGAGGTGGGAACTAATGAAAAACTGTTTTTT. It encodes CASSQEVGTNEKLFF.

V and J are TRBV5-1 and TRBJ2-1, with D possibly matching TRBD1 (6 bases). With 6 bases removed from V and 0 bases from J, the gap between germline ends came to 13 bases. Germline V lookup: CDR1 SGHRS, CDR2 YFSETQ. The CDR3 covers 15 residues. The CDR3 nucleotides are TGCGCCAGCAACCTCCAGGGGAACTCCTACAATGAGCAGTTCTTC. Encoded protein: CASNLQGNSYNEQFF.

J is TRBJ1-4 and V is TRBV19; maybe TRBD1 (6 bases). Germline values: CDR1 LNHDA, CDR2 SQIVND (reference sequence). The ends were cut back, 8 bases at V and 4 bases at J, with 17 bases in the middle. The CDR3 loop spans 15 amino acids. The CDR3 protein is CASPPGGRDNEKLFF. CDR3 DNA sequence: TGTGCCAGTCCCCCGGGGGGCCGTGATAATGAAAAACTGTTTTTT.

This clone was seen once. CDR3 amino acids: CSASRGTDSNQPQHF. In nucleotides, the CDR3 is TGCAGTGCTAGTCGAGGGACGGATAGCAATCAGCCCCAGCATTTT. The chain carries TRBV20-1 and TRBJ1-5; D possibly corresponds to TRBD1 (5 bases). V gave up 3 bases and J gave up 0 bases, with 12 bases separating them. CDR1 DFQATT and CDR2 SNEGSKA come from the germline V gene (reference sequence). The CDR3 loop spans 15 amino acids.

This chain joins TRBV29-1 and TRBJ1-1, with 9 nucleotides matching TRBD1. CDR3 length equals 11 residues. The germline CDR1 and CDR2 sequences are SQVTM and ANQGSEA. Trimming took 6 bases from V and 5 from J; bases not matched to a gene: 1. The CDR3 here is CSVGTGTEAFF. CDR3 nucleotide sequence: TGCAGCGTAGGGACAGGGACTGAAGCTTTCTTT.

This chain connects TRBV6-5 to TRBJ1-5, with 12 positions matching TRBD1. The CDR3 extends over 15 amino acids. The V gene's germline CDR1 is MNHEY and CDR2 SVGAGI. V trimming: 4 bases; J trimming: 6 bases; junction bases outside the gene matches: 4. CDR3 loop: CASSFGTGGSQPQHF. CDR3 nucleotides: TGTGCCAGCAGTTTCGGGACAGGGGGCAGTCAGCCCCAGCATTTT.

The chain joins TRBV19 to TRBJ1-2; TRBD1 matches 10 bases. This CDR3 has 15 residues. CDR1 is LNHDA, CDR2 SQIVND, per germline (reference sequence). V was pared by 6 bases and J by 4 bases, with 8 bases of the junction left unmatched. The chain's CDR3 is CASRDTGQGIYGYTF. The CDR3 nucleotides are TGTGCCAGTAGGGACACGGGACAGGGGATCTATGGCTACACCTTC.

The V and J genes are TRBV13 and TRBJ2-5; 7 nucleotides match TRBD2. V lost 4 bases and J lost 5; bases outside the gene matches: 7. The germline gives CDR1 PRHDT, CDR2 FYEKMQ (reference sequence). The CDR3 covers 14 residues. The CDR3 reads CASSSRLAQETQYF. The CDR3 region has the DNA TGTGCCAGCAGCTCCAGACTAGCTCAGGAGACCCAGTACTTC.

As DNA, the CDR3 is TGCGCCAGCAGCCAGCAGGGAGACCTGTACAATGAGCAGTTCTTC. The encoded protein is CASSQQGDLYNEQFF. The rearrangement links TRBV4-1 to TRBJ2-1; D is possibly TRBD1 or TRBD2 (5 bases each). Germline values: CDR1 MGHRA, CDR2 YSYEKL. The CDR3 runs to 15 residues. Trimming took 3 bases from V and 4 from J, leaving 13 bases between them.

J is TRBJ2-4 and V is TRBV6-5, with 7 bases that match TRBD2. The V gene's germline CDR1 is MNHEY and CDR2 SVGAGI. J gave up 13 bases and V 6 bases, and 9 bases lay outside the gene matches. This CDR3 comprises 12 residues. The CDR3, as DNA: TGTGCCAGCAGCTTCCTAGGGGAGGGGCAGTACTTC. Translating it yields CASSFLGEGQYF.

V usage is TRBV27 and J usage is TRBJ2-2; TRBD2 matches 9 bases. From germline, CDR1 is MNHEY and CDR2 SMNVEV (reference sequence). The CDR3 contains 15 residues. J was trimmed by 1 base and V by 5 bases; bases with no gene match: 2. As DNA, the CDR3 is TGTGCCAGCAGTGGACTAGCGTTGAACACCGGGGAGCTGTTTTTT. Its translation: CASSGLALNTGELFF.